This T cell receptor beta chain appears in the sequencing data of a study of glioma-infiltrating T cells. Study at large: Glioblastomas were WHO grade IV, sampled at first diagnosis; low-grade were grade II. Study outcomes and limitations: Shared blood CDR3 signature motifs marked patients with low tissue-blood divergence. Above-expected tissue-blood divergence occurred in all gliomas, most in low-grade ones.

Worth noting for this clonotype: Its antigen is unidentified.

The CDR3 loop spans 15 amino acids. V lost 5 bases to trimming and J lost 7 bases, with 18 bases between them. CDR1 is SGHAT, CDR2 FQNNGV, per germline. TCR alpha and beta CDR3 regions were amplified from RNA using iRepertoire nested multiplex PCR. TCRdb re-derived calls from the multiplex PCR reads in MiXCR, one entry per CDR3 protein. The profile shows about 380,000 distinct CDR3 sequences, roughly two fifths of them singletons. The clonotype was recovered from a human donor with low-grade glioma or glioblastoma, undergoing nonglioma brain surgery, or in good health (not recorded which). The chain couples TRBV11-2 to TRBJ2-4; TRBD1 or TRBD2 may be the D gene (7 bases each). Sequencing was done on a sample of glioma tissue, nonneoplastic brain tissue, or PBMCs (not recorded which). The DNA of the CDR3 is TGTGCCAGCAGCCGCGGAGGGCAGGGGGGGAACATTCAGTACTTC. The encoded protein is CASSRGGQGGNIQYF.